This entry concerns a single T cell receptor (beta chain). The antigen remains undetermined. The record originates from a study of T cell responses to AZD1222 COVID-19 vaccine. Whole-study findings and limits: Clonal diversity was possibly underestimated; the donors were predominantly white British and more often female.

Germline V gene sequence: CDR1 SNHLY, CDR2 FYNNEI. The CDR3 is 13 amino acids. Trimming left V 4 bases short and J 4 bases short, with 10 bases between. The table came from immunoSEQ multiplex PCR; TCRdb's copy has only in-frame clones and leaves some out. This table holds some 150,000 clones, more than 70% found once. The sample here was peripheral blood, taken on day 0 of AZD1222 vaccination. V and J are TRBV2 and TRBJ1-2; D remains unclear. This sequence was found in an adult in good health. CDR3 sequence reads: CASSGGFSYGYTF. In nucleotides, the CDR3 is TGTGCCAGCAGTGGTGGATTTTCCTATGGCTACACCTTC. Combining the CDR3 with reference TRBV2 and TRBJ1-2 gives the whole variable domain EPEVTQTPSHQVTQMGQEVILRCVPISNHLYFYWYRQILGQKVEFLVSFYNNEISEKSEIFDDQFSVERPDGSNFTLKIRSTKLEDSAMYFCASSGGFSYGYTFGSGTRLTVV.